The entry below gives a single T cell receptor beta chain sequence along with its context. The antigen is unknown. V was pared by 0 bases and J by 3 bases, with 4 bases of the junction left unmatched. This CDR3 is 15 amino acids long. CDR1 SGHRS and CDR2 YFSETQ come from the germline V gene. The data were taken from a study of shared clonotypes between healthy human individuals. Whole-study context: The study drew on a couple of women and a few men aged 18 to 49 as donors. Study-wide results and limits: What naive subsets generally showed was a larger estimated richness than memory subsets showed. Non-shared clonotypes were found to have lower generation probabilities than the clonotypes that were shared by all four of the sorted-subset donors.

Genomic DNA from each subset was divided evenly over several immunoSEQ plates. TCRdb's copy holds only in-frame clones and misses some; the assay was immunoSEQ multiplex PCR. The repertoire holds roughly 2.5 million clones, 90% to 95% seen once, with over 0.12% in the top ten. The material sequenced was naive CD4+ T cells sorted from blood. Sample subset: CD45RA+ positively selected. The receptor's source is a man between 18 and 35 years old in good health. The genes are TRBV5-1 and TRBJ1-2; 8 nucleotides match TRBD1. The CDR3 DNA is TGCGCCAGCAGCTTGGGGACAGGGAACGACTATGGCTACACCTTC. Its protein product is CASSLGTGNDYGYTF. Filled out from reference TRBV5-1 and TRBJ1-2, the complete variable domain reads KAGVTQTPRYLIKTRGQQVTLSCSPISGHRSVSWYQQTPGQGLQFLFEYFSETQRNKGNFPGRFSGRQFSNSRSEMNVSTLELGDSALYLCASSLGTGNDYGYTFGSGTRLTVV.